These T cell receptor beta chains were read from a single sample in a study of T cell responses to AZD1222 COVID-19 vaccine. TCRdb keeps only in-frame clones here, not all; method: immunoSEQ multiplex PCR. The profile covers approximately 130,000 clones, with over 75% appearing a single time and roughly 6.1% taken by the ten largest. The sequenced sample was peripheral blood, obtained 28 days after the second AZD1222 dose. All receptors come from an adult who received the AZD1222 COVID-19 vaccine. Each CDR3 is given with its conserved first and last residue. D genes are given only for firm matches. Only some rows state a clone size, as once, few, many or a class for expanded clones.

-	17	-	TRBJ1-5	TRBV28	CASSLSIFDRRNQPQHF	TGTGCCAGCAGTTTAAGTATTTTCGACAGACGCAATCAGCCCCAGCATTTT
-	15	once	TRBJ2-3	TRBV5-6	CASSFVTTSTDTQYF	TGTGCCAGCAGCTTTGTAACCACTAGCACAGATACGCAGTATTTT
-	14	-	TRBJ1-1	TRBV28	CASTESRDGTEAFF	TGTGCCAGCACCGAATCCCGGGACGGAACTGAAGCTTTCTTT
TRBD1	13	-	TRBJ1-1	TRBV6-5	CASSTGQGLVAFF	TGTGCCAGCAGTACCGGACAGGGTTTAGTGGCTTTCTTT
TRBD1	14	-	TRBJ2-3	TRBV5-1	CASRQGASTDTQYF	TGCGCCAGCCGCCAGGGGGCCAGCACAGATACGCAGTATTTT
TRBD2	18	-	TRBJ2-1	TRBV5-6	CASSTTGTSGSLWNEQFF	TGTGCCAGCAGCACAACCGGGACTAGCGGGAGTCTTTGGAATGAGCAGTTCTTC
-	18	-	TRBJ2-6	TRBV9	CASSTRLRGPSGANVLTF	TGTGCCAGCAGCACCCGGTTGCGGGGCCCCTCTGGGGCCAACGTCCTGACTTTC
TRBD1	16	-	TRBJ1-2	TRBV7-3	CASSLTQRGGGYGYTF	TGTGCCAGCAGCTTAACGCAGAGAGGGGGCGGCTATGGCTACACCTTC
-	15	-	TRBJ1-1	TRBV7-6	CASSLAMGRGTEAFF	TGTGCCAGCAGCTTAGCGATGGGAAGGGGCACTGAAGCTTTCTTT
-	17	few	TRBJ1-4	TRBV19	CASSPFGGLATNEKLFF	TGTGCCAGTAGTCCGTTTGGCGGGTTGGCAACTAATGAAAAACTGTTTTTT
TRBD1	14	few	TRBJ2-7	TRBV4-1	CASSQGQGAYEQYF	TGCGCCAGCAGCCAAGGACAGGGGGCCTACGAGCAGTACTTC
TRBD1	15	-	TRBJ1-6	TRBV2	CASGGQSSYNSPLHF	TGTGCCAGCGGGGGACAGAGCTCCTATAATTCACCCCTCCACTTT
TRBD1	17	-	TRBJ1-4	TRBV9	CASSVATGARTNEKLFF	TGTGCCAGCAGCGTAGCCACAGGGGCGAGGACTAATGAAAAACTGTTTTTT
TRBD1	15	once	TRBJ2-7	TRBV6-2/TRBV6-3	CASSIPGTGVYEQYF	TGTGCCAGCAGCATCCCCGGGACAGGGGTTTACGAGCAGTACTTC
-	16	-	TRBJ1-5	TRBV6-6	CASRNSRVSSNQPQHF	TGTGCCAGCAGAAACAGCAGGGTCTCAAGCAATCAGCCCCAGCATTTT
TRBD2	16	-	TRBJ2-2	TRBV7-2	CASSLSGTSRAGELFF	TGTGCCAGCAGCTTATCAGGGACTAGCAGGGCCGGGGAGCTGTTTTTT
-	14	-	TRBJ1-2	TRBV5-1	CASSEAGTNYGYTF	TGCGCCAGCAGCGAGGCAGGGACCAACTATGGCTACACCTTC
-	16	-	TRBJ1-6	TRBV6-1	CASSEARGTGGSPLHF	TGTGCCAGCAGTGAAGCAAGGGGGACTGGCGGTTCACCCCTCCACTTT
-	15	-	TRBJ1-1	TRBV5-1	CASSLVPGRMTEAFF	TGCGCCAGCAGCTTGGTGCCGGGGAGAATGACTGAAGCTTTCTTT
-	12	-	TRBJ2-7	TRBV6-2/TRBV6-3	CASSYWGYEQYF	TGTGCCAGCAGTTACTGGGGGTACGAGCAGTACTTC
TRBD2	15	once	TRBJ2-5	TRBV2	CASSEGTSRQETQYF	TGTGCCAGCAGTGAAGGGACTAGCCGGCAAGAGACCCAGTACTTC
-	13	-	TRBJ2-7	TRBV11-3	CASSSRVPYEQYF	TGTGCCAGCAGCTCAAGGGTACCCTACGAGCAGTACTTC
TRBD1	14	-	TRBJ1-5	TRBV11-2	CASSPGQGAEPQHF	TGTGCCAGCAGCCCGGGACAGGGTGCGGAGCCCCAGCATTTT
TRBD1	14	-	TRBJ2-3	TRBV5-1	CASKGAPPVDTQYF	TGCGCCAGCAAGGGGGCGCCCCCGGTAGATACGCAGTATTTT
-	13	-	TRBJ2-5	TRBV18	CASSPDRQETQYF	TGTGCCAGCTCACCGGACAGACAAGAGACCCAGTACTTC
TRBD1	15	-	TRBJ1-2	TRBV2	CASSLTGTGVSGYTF	TGTGCCAGCAGTCTCACCGGGACAGGGGTTTCTGGCTACACCTTC
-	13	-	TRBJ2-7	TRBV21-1	CASKYRWVYEQYF	TGTGCCAGCAAATATAGATGGGTGTACGAGCAGTACTTC
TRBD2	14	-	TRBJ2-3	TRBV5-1	CASSLAGGPDTQYF	TGCGCCAGCTCTTTGGCGGGGGGGCCAGATACGCAGTATTTT
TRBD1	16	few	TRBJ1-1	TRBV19	CASSIRTGGAYSEAFF	TGTGCCAGTAGTATACGCACAGGGGGCGCTTATTCTGAAGCTTTCTTT
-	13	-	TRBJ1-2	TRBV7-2	CASSLVNLYGYTF	TGTGCCAGCAGCTTAGTAAACCTCTATGGCTACACCTTC
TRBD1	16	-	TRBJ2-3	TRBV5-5	CASSLIGQGSTDTQYF	TGTGCCAGCAGCTTGATCGGACAGGGGAGCACAGATACGCAGTATTTT
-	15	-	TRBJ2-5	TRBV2	CASSEVSGAGETQYF	TGTGCCAGCAGTGAAGTGTCGGGAGCAGGGGAGACCCAGTACTTC
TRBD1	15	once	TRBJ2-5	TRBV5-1	CASRPDRGAQETQYF	TGCGCCAGCAGACCGGACAGGGGGGCCCAAGAGACCCAGTACTTC
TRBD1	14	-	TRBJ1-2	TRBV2	CASSVQGADYGYTF	TGTGCCAGCAGTGTACAGGGGGCCGACTATGGCTACACCTTC
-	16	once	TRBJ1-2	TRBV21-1	CASSNWEGAKGYGYTF	TGTGCCAGCAGCAACTGGGAGGGGGCAAAGGGCTATGGCTACACCTTC